The sequence of this T cell receptor beta chain was determined in a study of T-cell reconstitution after alpha-beta-depleted transplantation in children. In its sample, this clonotype was seen a few times. Its antigen is unknown. The V and J ends lost 1 base and 12 bases, in that order; junction bases with no gene match: 11. CDR1 is LGHDT, CDR2 YNNKEL, per germline (reference sequence). The CDR3 totals 14 residues. Study-level results: Reportedly, roughly two months post-transplant, alpha-beta T cells arose from several hundred expanded graft clones. Newly produced T cells mostly provided counts and TCRbeta diversity after one year, as hyperexpanded clones declined. At day 60, the high TCRbeta diversity found in some patients originated from recipient T cells and thymic progenitors that had survived.

The library targeted TCRbeta and was prepared with unique molecular identifiers. TCRdb recomputed calls from the PCR reads with MiXCR, one row per CDR3 protein. The sample records around 300,000 distinct CDR3 sequences, 23% being singletons. This TCR was recovered from a male patient younger than 18 who had a stem cell transplant for acute lymphoblastic leukemia, so the T cells may come from the graft donor. Specimen: PBMCs, mostly from graft donor cells, collected 180 days after TCRalphabeta/CD19-depleted stem cell transplant. The J gene is TRBJ2-7, the V gene TRBV3-1, with 8 nucleotides matching TRBD2. This chain's CDR3 is CASSQGGGGTWPYF. The CDR3 DNA follows: TGTGCCAGCAGCCAAGGGGGCGGGGGGACTTGGCCGTACTTC.